Listed here is a single T cell receptor beta chain. The data were obtained in a study of blood T cell repertoires in COVID-19. Study details: Donors in the United States, Italy and Spain gave samples during acute or convalescent COVID-19. In each case, the material was cDNA or gDNA derived from T cells, B-cell-depleted T cells, or PBMCs.

As processed by the authors: Amplification of reference gene primers provided the estimated nucleated cell counts. Using immunoSEQ multiplex PCR, the repertoire was profiled, and TCRdb retains in-frame clones only, with some absent. The D gene and trimming were derived from the DNA, and the V and J assignments and clone size from that table. The sample includes more than 200,000 clones, roughly 84% of them seen just once. Enrollees, about 18 to 89 years old, lived in about two dozen US areas. This clonotype was sampled from a young man in a cohort exposed to, infected with or recovered from COVID-19 (not recorded which). The sequencing input was PBMCs or T cells enriched from blood (not recorded which).

CDR3 bases: TGTGCCAGCAGCCCAGGACAGACCTCTAACTATGGCTACACCTTC. This encodes CASSPGQTSNYGYTF. The chain links TRBV7-6 to TRBJ1-2; a possible D gene is TRBD1 (6 bases). The CDR3 extends over 15 amino acids. With 5 bases removed from V and 0 bases from J, the gap between germline ends came to 13 bases. Germline V CDR1 and CDR2: SGHVS, FNYEAQ.